Shown below are 18 T cell receptor beta chains from a single sample sequenced in a study of a mutant IDH1 vaccine in newly diagnosed glioma. Clones were read by immunoSEQ multiplex PCR, and TCRdb kept only the in-frame ones, dropping some. This table has 75,000 to 100,000 clones, about 87% appearing once. Time point given: baseline, week 1 (first vaccination visit). Treatment meaning: pre-vaccination baseline after standard-of-care therapy. Here the sequenced sample was PBMCs, taken from a glioma patient treated with radiotherapy, temozolomide or both. Source of these receptors: a woman aged 45-59 years with glioma.

This chain uses TRBV6-5 with TRBJ2-2; D gene ambiguous. Trimming removed 6 bases at V and 4 bases at J, with 15 bases between. The CDR3 is 15 residues long. Germline CDR1 reads MNHEY; CDR2 reads SVGAGI. For the CDR3, the DNA is TGTGCCAGCAGGAAGGGCGGCCGCGCCACCGGGGAGCTGTTTTTT. Translated: CASRKGGRATGELFF.

J is TRBJ2-7 and V is TRBV9, with 11 bases matching TRBD1. The length of the CDR3 is 14 residues. Germline loops: CDR1 SGDLS, CDR2 YYNGEE. The J segment lost 4 bases and the V segment lost 3 bases, leaving 3 bases of the junction unmatched. The CDR3 is CASSEGTGGYEQYF. The DNA for the CDR3 is TGTGCCAGCAGCGAGGGGACAGGGGGGTACGAGCAGTACTTC.

This chain joins TRBV4-1 and TRBJ2-7, with 9 bases fitting TRBD1. The V gene's germline CDR1 is MGHRA and CDR2 YSYEKL. Trimming took 4 bases from V and 4 from J; bases not matched to a gene: 11. The CDR3 length is 16 residues. The CDR3 DNA sequence: TGCGCCAGCAGCCCCAGCGGGACAGGGAGGTATTACGAGCAGTACTTC. Its translation is CASSPSGTGRYYEQYF.

The chain recombines TRBV19 with TRBJ1-5; 7 nucleotides match TRBD1. Losses at the gene ends were 4 bases for V and 3 bases for J; bases not matched to a gene: 3. Per the germline V gene, CDR1 is LNHDA and CDR2 is SQIVND (reference sequence). CDR3 length equals 14 residues. In DNA form, the CDR3 reads TGTGCCAGTAGTACAGGGGGAACCAATCAGCCCCAGCATTTT. Translated, it gives CASSTGGTNQPQHF.

This chain links TRBV7-9 with TRBJ2-7; 7 bases match TRBD2. CDR3 length: 15 residues. V lost 3 bases to trimming and J lost 6 bases; unmatched junction nucleotides: 11. Germline lookup yields CDR1 SEHNR and CDR2 FQNEAQ (reference sequence). CDR3 sequence: CASSFPGLKGFEQYF. In nucleotides, the CDR3 is TGTGCCAGCAGCTTCCCGGGACTAAAAGGGTTCGAGCAGTACTTC. Drawing the rest from reference TRBV7-9 and TRBJ2-7, the complete variable domain is DTGVSQNPRHKITKRGQNVTFRCDPISEHNRLYWYRQTLGQGPEFLTYFQNEAQLEKSRLLSDRFSAERPKGSFSTLEIQRTEQGDSAMYLCASSFPGLKGFEQYFGPGTRLTVT.

J is TRBJ1-2 and V is TRBV6-6, with D perhaps matching TRBD1 (5 bases). V was shortened by 2 bases and J by 5 bases, with 15 bases between the two germline ends. CDR3 length: 15 residues. Germline CDR1 reads MNHNY; CDR2 reads SVGAGI (reference sequence). The CDR3 region is CASSYSRGMGYGYTF. CDR3 in DNA: TGTGCCAGCAGTTACAGTCGGGGGATGGGATATGGCTACACCTTC.

The rearrangement links TRBV2 to TRBJ2-5, with TRBD1 matching over 12 bases. CDR1 SNHLY and CDR2 FYNNEI come from the germline V gene. Trimming cost V 5 bases and J 5 bases; bases outside gene matches: 9. The length of the CDR3 is 16 residues. DNA of the CDR3: TGTGCCAGCAGTCCTCAGGGACAGGGGGCGTGGGAGACCCAGTACTTC. It specifies CASSPQGQGAWETQYF.

The genes are TRBV27 and TRBJ1-1, with D hard to call. The CDR3 is 13 amino acids. Germline values: CDR1 MNHEY, CDR2 SMNVEV (reference sequence). V gave up 0 bases and J gave up 3 bases, with 5 bases separating them. The chain's CDR3 is CASSLSLYTEAFF. The CDR3 DNA sequence: TGTGCCAGCAGTTTATCCCTATACACTGAAGCTTTCTTT.

The J gene is TRBJ1-5, the V gene TRBV11-2, with 8 bases aligning to TRBD1. CDR3 length equals 14 residues. V trimming: 4 bases; J trimming: 3 bases; junction bases outside the gene matches: 2. Germline-derived CDR1 and CDR2 are SGHAT and FQNNGV. Here the CDR3 DNA reads TGTGCCAGCAGCTCCCAGGGGGCCAATCAGCCCCAGCATTTT. It yields the protein CASSSQGANQPQHF. Full variable domain (rest looked up from reference TRBV11-2 and TRBJ1-5): EAGVAQSPRYKIIEKRQSVAFWCNPISGHATLYWYQQILGQGPKLLIQFQNNGVVDDSQLPKDRFSAERLKGVDSTLKIQPAKLEDSAVYLCASSSQGANQPQHFGDGTRLSIL.

This clone has more than one count but fewer than ten. This chain links TRBV9 with TRBJ2-3, with TRBD1 identical over 11 bases. V trimming: 2 bases; J trimming: 4 bases; junction bases outside the gene matches: 9. CDR3 length: 17 amino acids. CDR1 and CDR2 (germline): SGDLS, YYNGEE. CDR3 amino acids: CASSVVEGGQGADTQYF. DNA for the CDR3: TGTGCCAGCAGCGTCGTAGAGGGGGGACAGGGGGCAGATACGCAGTATTTT.

The V and J genes are TRBV7-2 and TRBJ2-5, with D possibly matching TRBD2 (5 bases). This CDR3 is built from 15 residues. CDR1 and CDR2 from the germline V gene are SGHTA and FQGNSA. V lost 6 bases and J 1 base, leaving 15 bases between the germline ends. For the CDR3, the DNA is TGTGCCAGCAGTCCTAGAACTAGTCCCCAAGAGACCCAGTACTTC. Amino acids: CASSPRTSPQETQYF.

A few counts support this clone. V gene TRBV9 combines with J gene TRBJ1-1; D is ambiguous. This CDR3 is built from 15 residues. V dropped 0 bases and J dropped 4 bases, with 13 bases sitting between them. In germline, CDR1 is SGDLS, CDR2 YYNGEE. In DNA, the CDR3 is TGTGCCAGCAGCGTAGATCCGAGCACGGGCACTGAAGCTTTCTTT. Encoded protein: CASSVDPSTGTEAFF.

V and J are TRBV28 and TRBJ1-6, with TRBD1 matching over 8 bases. Trimming cost V 4 bases and J 14 bases; bases outside gene matches: 13. This CDR3 comprises 15 residues. Per the germline V gene, CDR1 is MDHEN and CDR2 is SYDVKM. In DNA form, the CDR3 reads TGTGCCAGCAGTTCGCAGGGGGCCGGGAAGGAGGCCCTCCACTTT. Translation gives CASSSQGAGKEALHF.

The rearrangement joins TRBV5-1 to TRBJ2-5; tentatively, D is TRBD1 or TRBD2 (5 bases each). Trimming took off 4 bases at V and 4 bases at J, with 11 bases between the two ends. Germline CDR1 and CDR2: SGHRS and YFSETQ. The CDR3 length is 13 residues. The DNA for the CDR3 is TGCGCCAGCAGCCCTATTGGGGGAGAGACCCAGTACTTC. This encodes CASSPIGGETQYF.

This clone has just one count. V gene TRBV23-1 combines with J gene TRBJ2-3; TRBD2 matches 9 bases. TRBV23-1 is an ORF, with its function uncertain. This CDR3 is 17 amino acids long. The V segment lost 10 bases and the J segment 2 bases; nucleotides outside the gene matches: 16. Here the CDR3 reads CANLSRREGQYTDTQYF. The CDR3 DNA reads TGCGCCAATTTAAGTAGGCGGGAGGGCCAGTACACAGATACGCAGTATTTT.

The rearrangement links TRBV19 to TRBJ2-7; D perhaps matches TRBD2 (5 bases). Trimming removed 1 base from V and 3 bases from J, with 13 bases in between. The CDR3 consists of 15 residues. CDR1 LNHDA and CDR2 SQIVND come from the germline V gene (reference sequence). The CDR3 protein is CASSIGTPRIYEQYF. The CDR3 coding sequence is TGTGCCAGTAGTATAGGGACTCCCCGAATCTACGAGCAGTACTTC.

The chain uses TRBV27 and TRBJ2-7; D uncertain. V was cut by 2 bases and J by 2 bases, with 7 bases left in between. The length of the CDR3 is 13 residues. The germline V gene has CDR1 MNHEY and CDR2 SMNVEV (reference sequence). For the CDR3, the DNA is TGTGCCAGCAGTTTACGGCTAGCCTACGAGCAGTACTTC. Translated: CASSLRLAYEQYF.

The chain has TRBV10-2 and TRBJ2-7; 8 nucleotides align to TRBD2. The germline gives CDR1 WSHSY, CDR2 SAAADI. The V gene end was trimmed by 6 bases and the J gene end by 4 bases; junction bases not matched to a gene: 5. The CDR3 sequence is 13 residues long. For the CDR3, the DNA is TGCGCCAGCAGCGCAAGCGGGAGTTACGAGCAGTACTTC. It translates to CASSASGSYEQYF.